These T cell receptor beta chains were read from a single sample in a study of T cell changes during pregnancy in multiple sclerosis. The assay was immunoSEQ multiplex PCR, and TCRdb's table has in-frame clones only and misses some. The data contain tens of thousands of clones, roughly 87% of them singletons. Material: CD4+ T cells from peripheral blood mononuclear cells, obtained after pregnancy. Receptors originate from a female donor with multiple sclerosis, enrolled in a pregnancy study. Each CDR3 is given with its conserved first and last residue. The D gene is left open where the match is weak. A clone size is listed for some rows: how often the clone was seen (once, few, many), or a class if it is expanded.

j_gene	abundance	v_gene	d_gene	CDR3aa	CDR3nt
TRBJ1-4	NA	TRBV4-3	NA	CASSQGAAKRPTNEKLFF	TGCGCCAGCAGCCAAGGGGCAGCAAAACGCCCAACTAATGAAAAACTGTTTTTT
TRBJ2-1	once	TRBV7-3	TRBD1	CASSRSGTGIRDEQFF	TGTGCCAGCAGCCGAAGTGGGACAGGGATAAGGGATGAGCAGTTCTTC
TRBJ1-2	NA	TRBV4-1	NA	CASSHIGHSRNYGYTF	TGCGCCAGCAGCCACATTGGACACAGTAGAAACTATGGCTACACCTTC
TRBJ2-3	NA	TRBV7-9	TRBD1	CAITGGSDTQYF	TGTGCCATTACAGGGGGATCGGATACGCAGTATTTT
TRBJ2-7	NA	TRBV6-1	TRBD1	CASSEDRDRWTYEQYF	TGTGCCAGCAGTGAAGACCGGGACAGGTGGACCTACGAGCAGTACTTC
TRBJ2-1	NA	TRBV4-1	TRBD2	CASSQEGTRDNEQFF	TGCGCCAGCAGCCAAGAGGGGACTAGAGACAATGAGCAGTTCTTC
TRBJ2-3	once	TRBV6-6	NA	CASRSGGTDTQYF	TGTGCCAGCAGGTCGGGGGGCACAGATACGCAGTATTTT
TRBJ2-7	NA	TRBV7-8	NA	CASSLSPYYEQYF	TGTGCCAGCAGCTTAAGTCCCTACTACGAGCAGTACTTC
TRBJ2-4	once	TRBV7-3	NA	CASSSTSFGIQYF	TGTGCCAGCAGCTCGACTAGTTTCGGCATTCAGTACTTC
TRBJ2-7	NA	TRBV5-5	TRBD1	CASSFRDSVPDEQYF	TGTGCCAGCAGCTTTCGGGACAGTGTCCCCGACGAGCAGTACTTC
TRBJ2-5	once	TRBV4-3	NA	CASSQESGRGETQYF	TGCGCCAGCAGCCAAGAATCGGGCAGGGGAGAGACCCAGTACTTC
TRBJ1-3	NA	TRBV7-2	NA	CASSLGRAGTGNTIYF	TGTGCCAGCAGCCTAGGCCGGGCGGGGACTGGAAACACCATATATTTT
TRBJ1-2	NA	TRBV6-6	TRBD1	CASSAPTGRDGYTF	TGTGCCAGCAGTGCACCGACAGGGCGGGATGGCTACACCTTC
TRBJ1-2	NA	TRBV18	TRBD1	CASSPSRGPHGYTF	TGTGCCAGCTCACCCTCCAGGGGGCCCCATGGCTACACCTTC
TRBJ1-4	NA	TRBV15	NA	CATSRVAANNEKLFF	TGTGCCACCAGCAGAGTGGCGGCCAATAATGAAAAACTGTTTTTT
TRBJ2-2	NA	TRBV2	NA	CASSDGQGGTGELFF	TGTGCCAGCAGTGATGGGCAGGGAGGCACCGGGGAGCTGTTTTTT